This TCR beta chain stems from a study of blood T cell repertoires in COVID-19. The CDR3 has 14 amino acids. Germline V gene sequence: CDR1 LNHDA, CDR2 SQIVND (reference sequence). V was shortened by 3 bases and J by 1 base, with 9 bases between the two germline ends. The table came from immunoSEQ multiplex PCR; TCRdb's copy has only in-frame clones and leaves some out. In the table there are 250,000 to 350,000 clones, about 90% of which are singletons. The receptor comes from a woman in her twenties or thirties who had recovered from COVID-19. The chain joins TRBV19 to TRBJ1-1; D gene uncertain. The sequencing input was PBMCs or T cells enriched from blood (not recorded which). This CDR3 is CASSMRSRNTEAFF. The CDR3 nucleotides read TGTGCCAGTAGTATGCGGTCCAGGAACACTGAAGCTTTCTTT.